A single sample gave rise to the 7 T cell receptor beta chains below, sequenced in a study of T cells in Graves' hyperthyroidism and ophthalmopathy. RNA transcripts yielded amplified TCR beta CDR3 regions. The HTBI primer set served for first-round RT-PCR of the TCR CDR3. TCRdb reprocessed the multiplex PCR reads via MiXCR and lists one record per CDR3 protein. Among almost 350,000 distinct CDR3 sequences listed, roughly 20% were seen once. Material for sequencing was blood. The receptor source for this set is a woman in her forties with Graves' ophthalmopathy.

V gene TRBV30 combines with J gene TRBJ1-2; a weak D match, TRBD1 (5 bases). Germline V gene data show CDR1 as GTSNPN and CDR2 as SVGIG (reference sequence). Trimming pared 5 bases from V and 4 bases from J, leaving 14 bases between. This CDR3 is 13 amino acids long. DNA for the CDR3: TGTGCCTGGGGGGGGAGAGGGCTCTATGGCTACACCTTC. Translating it yields CAWGGRGLYGYTF.

This clonotype was recorded many times. The rearrangement joins TRBV11-2 to TRBJ1-1; TRBD1 matches 7 bases. Losses at the gene ends were 2 bases for V and 1 base for J; bases not matched to a gene: 4. Germline-derived CDR1 and CDR2 are SGHAT and FQNNGV. The CDR3 runs to 15 residues. The CDR3 nucleotides read TGTGCCAGCAGCTTAAGAGGACAGGCGAACACTGAAGCTTTCTTT. It yields the protein CASSLRGQANTEAFF.

This clonotype was seen repeatedly, ten times or more. This chain uses TRBV29-1 with TRBJ1-1, with 8 bases lining up with TRBD1. The CDR3 consists of 12 residues. J was trimmed by 4 bases and V by 5 bases; bases with no gene match: 3. Germline V gene data show CDR1 as SQVTM and CDR2 as ANQGSEA. CDR3 protein: CSVKTGGTEAFF. The DNA of the CDR3 is TGCAGCGTTAAAACAGGGGGCACTGAAGCTTTCTTT.

The chain links TRBV28 to TRBJ2-7; D unclear. The DNA matches TRBJ2-1 better at its end, which makes the J call doubtful. Germline V lookup: CDR1 MDHEN, CDR2 SYDVKM. This CDR3 spans 16 amino acids. Here the CDR3 DNA reads TGTGCCAGCAGTTTTATATCGGCCAGTTACTCCTACGAGCAGTTCTTC. Protein: CASSFISASYSYEQFF.

This clonotype has ten or more counts. The chain joins TRBV6-2 or TRBV6-3 to TRBJ2-7; 7 nucleotides align to TRBD2. The ends lost 6 bases at V and 5 bases at J; junction bases unmatched: 10. Germline CDR1 and CDR2: MNHEY and SVGEGT. This CDR3 has 14 amino acids. The CDR3 DNA follows: TGTGCCAGCAGAAAGACTAGCCGAGTTGACGAGCAGTACTTC. Its translation is CASRKTSRVDEQYF.

This clonotype came up many times. V is TRBV12-3 or TRBV12-4 and J is TRBJ1-1, with D perhaps matching TRBD1 (5 bases). V was cut by 6 bases and J by 4 bases, with 12 bases left in between. The CDR3 consists of 13 residues. CDR3 coding DNA: TGTGCCAGCAGCCGGGGACGGCTCACTGAAGCTTTCTTT. It is translated as CASSRGRLTEAFF.

Only a few counts were recorded for this clonotype. The chain uses TRBV4-3 and TRBJ2-2; D is unclear. Trimming shortened V by 1 base and J by 0 bases, and 15 bases separated the two germline ends. The CDR3 is made up of 18 amino acids. Germline V lookup: CDR1 LGHNA, CDR2 YSLEER. CDR3: CASSQGITVTANTGELFF. CDR3 sequence (DNA): TGCGCCAGCAGCCAAGGGATTACGGTTACAGCGAACACCGGGGAGCTGTTTTTT.